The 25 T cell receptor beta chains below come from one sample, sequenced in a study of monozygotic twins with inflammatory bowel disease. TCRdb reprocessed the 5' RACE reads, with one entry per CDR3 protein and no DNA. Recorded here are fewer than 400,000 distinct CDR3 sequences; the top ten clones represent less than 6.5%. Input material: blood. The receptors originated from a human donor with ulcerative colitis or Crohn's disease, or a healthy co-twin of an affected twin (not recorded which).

The CDR3: CASSEAPGREYF. V and J are TRBV6-2 or TRBV6-3 and TRBJ2-7; TCRdb names TRBD1, which stays unverified in the absence of DNA. Per the germline V gene, CDR1 is MNHEY and CDR2 is SVGEGT. The length of the CDR3 is 12 residues.

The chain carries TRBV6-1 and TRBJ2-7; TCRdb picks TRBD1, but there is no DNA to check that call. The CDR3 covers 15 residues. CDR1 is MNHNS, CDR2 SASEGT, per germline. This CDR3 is CASRTVGQRSYEQYF.

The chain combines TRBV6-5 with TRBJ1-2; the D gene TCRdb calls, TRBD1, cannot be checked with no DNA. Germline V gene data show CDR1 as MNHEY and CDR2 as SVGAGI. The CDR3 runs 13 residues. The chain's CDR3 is CASSLTGVYGYTF.

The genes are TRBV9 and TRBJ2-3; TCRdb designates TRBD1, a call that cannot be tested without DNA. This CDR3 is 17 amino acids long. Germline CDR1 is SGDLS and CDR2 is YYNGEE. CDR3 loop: CASNTQRGVGRTDTQYF.

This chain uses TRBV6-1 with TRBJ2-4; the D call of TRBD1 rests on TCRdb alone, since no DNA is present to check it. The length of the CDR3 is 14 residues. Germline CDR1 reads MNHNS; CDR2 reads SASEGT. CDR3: CASSTTTGRNMQYF.

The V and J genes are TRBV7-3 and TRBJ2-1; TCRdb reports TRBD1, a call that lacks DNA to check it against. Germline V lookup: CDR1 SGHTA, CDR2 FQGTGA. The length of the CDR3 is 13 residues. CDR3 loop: CASASGARNEQFF.

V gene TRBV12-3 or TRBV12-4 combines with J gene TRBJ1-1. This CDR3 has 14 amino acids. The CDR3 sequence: CASSLLTLYTEAFF.

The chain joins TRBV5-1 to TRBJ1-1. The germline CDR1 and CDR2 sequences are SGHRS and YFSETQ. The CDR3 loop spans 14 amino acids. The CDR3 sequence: CASSTRSWNTEAFF.

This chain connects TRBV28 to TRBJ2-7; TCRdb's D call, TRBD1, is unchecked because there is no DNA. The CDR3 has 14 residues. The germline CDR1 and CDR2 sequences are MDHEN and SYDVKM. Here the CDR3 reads CASRSPGQTYEQYF. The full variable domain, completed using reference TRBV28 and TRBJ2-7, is DVKVTQSSRYLVKRTGEKVFLECVQDMDHENMFWYRQDPGLGLRLIYFSYDVKMKEKGDIPEGYSVSREKKERFSLILESASTNQTSMYLCASRSPGQTYEQYFGPGTRLTVT.

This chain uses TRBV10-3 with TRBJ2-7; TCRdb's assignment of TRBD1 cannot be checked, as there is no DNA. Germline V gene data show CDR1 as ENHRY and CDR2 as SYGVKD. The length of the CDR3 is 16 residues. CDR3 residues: CAISEELVTASYEQYF.

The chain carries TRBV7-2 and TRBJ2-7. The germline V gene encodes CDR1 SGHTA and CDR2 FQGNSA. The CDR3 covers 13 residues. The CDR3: CASSLALAYEQYF. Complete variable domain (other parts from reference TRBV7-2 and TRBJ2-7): GAGVSQSPSNKVTEKGKDVELRCDPISGHTALYWYRQSLGQGLEFLIYFQGNSAPDKSGLPSDRFSAERTGGSVSTLTIQRTQQEDSAVYLCASSLALAYEQYFGPGTRLTVT.

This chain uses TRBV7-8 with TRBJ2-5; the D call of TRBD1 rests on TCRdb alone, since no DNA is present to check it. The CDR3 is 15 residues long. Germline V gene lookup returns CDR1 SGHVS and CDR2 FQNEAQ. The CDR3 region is CASSSGTGGVETQYF.

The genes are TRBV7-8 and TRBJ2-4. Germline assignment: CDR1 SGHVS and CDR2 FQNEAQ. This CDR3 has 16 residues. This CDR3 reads CASSLGSSPAKNIQYF. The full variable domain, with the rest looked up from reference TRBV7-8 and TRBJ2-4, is GAGVSQSPRYKVAKRGQDVALRCDPISGHVSLFWYQQALGQGPEFLTYFQNEAQLDKSGLPSDRFFAERPEGSVSTLKIQRTQQEDSAVYLCASSLGSSPAKNIQYFGAGTRLSVL.

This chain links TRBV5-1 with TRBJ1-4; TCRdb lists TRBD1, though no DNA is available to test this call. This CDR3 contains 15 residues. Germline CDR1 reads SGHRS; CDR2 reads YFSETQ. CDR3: CASSRTGKKNEKLFF.

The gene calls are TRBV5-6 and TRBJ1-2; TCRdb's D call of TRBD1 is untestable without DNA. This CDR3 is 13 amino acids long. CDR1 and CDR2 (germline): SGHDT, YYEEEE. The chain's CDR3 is CASSGRDVRGYTF.

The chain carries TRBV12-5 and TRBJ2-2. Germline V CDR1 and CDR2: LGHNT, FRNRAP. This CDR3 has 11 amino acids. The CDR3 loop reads CASAITGELFF.

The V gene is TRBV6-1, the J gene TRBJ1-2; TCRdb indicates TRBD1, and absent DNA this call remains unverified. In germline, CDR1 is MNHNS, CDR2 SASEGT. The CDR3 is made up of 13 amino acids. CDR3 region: CASSMGGPYGYTF.

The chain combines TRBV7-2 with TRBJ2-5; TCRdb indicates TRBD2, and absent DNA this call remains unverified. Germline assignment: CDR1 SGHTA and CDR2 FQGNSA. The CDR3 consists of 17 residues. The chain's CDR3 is CASSLGGIAGRTKTQYF.

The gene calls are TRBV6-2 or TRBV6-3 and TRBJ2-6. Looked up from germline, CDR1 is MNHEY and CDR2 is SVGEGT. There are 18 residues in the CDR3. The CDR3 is CASSYLTGRSSGANVLTF.

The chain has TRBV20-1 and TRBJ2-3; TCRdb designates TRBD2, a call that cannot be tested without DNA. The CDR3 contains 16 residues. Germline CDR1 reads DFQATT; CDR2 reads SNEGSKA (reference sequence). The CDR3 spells CSARRLLAGEGDTQYF.

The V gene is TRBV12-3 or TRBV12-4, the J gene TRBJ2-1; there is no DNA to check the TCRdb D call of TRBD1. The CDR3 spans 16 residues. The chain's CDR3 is CASSSTTGTGLTEQFF.

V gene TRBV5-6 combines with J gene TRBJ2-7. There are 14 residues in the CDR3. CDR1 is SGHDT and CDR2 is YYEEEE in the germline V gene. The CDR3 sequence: CATSILRLGDEQYF.

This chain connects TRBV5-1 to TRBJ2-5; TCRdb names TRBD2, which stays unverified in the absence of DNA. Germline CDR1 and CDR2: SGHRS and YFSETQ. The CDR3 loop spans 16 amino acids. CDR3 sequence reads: CASSSWVGADQETQYF.

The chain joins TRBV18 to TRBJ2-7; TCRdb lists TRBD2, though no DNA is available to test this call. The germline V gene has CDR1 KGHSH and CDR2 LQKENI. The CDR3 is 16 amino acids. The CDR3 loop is CASSPLSGPGSYEQYF.

The CDR3 spells CASSPNYRPQYF. The V call is TRBV7-2, the J call TRBJ2-3. This CDR3 spans 12 amino acids. Germline CDR1 and CDR2: SGHTA and FQGNSA.